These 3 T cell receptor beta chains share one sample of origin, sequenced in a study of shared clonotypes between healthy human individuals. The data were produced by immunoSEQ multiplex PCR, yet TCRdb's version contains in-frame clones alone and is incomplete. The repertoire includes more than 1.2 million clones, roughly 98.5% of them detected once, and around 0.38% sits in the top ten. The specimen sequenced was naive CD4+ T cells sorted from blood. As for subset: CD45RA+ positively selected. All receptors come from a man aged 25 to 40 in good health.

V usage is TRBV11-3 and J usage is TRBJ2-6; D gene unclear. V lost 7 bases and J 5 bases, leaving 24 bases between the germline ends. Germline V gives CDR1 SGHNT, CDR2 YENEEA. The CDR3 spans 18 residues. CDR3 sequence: CASNPDISRQSRANVLTF. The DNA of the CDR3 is TGTGCCAGCAACCCTGATATATCTCGACAAAGTCGGGCCAACGTCCTGACTTTC. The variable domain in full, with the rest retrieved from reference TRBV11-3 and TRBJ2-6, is EAGVVQSPRYKIIEKKQPVAFWCNPISGHNTLYWYLQNLGQGPELLIRYENEEAVDDSQLPKDRFSAERLKGVDSTLKIQPAELGDSAVYLCASNPDISRQSRANVLTFGAGSRLTVL.

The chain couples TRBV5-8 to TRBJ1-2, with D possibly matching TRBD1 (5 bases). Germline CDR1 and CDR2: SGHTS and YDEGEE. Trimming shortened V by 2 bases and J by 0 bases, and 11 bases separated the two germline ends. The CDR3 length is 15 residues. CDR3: CASSLTGKANYGYTF. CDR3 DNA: TGTGCCAGCAGCTTAACAGGAAAAGCTAACTATGGCTACACCTTC.

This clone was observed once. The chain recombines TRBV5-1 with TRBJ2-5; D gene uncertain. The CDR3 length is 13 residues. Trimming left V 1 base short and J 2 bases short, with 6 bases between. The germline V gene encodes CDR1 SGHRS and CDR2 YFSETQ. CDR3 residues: CASSLPAQETQYF. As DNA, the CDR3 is TGCGCCAGCAGCTTGCCGGCACAAGAGACCCAGTACTTC.